This T cell receptor beta chain derives from a study of identifying expanded T cells in peripheral blood. Trimming cost V 2 bases and J 6 bases, with 7 bases left between them. This CDR3 spans 12 amino acids. Germline values: CDR1 MNHEY, CDR2 SMNVEV (reference sequence). During the collection period, no donor immune events like infections were recorded. This clone was picked up one time. The antigen is undetermined. Regarding the study as a whole: Technical replicates showed approximately 1.2 changed clones; approximately 2 weeks 15 to 20; four weeks 19.

This table comes from immunoSEQ multiplex PCR, and its TCRdb copy is limited to in-frame clones, with some not included. The data hold some 90,000 clones, with around 87% observed a single time. Sequenced input: blood. The receptor was isolated from a person aged 18 to 75 in good health. The genes are TRBV27 and TRBJ1-1; no definite D call. CDR3 coding DNA: TGTGCCAGCAGTTTAGGAGGAGCTGAAGCTTTCTTT. Translation: CASSLGGAEAFF.